This is a list of T cell receptor beta chains from one sample in a study of PD-L1 blockade in urothelial cancer. Assay used: immunoSEQ multiplex PCR; TCRdb lists only in-frame clones, some missing. Of roughly 77,000 clones in the sample, less than 90% are singletons; the top ten hold around a tenth. This specimen consisted of PBMCs, obtained around atezolizumab (anti-PD-L1) treatment. The receptor source for this set is a woman in her 70s with urothelial cancer. The CDR3 runs from the conserved cysteine through the conserved F or W. A D gene is named only where the DNA matches it firmly. Size is omitted from some rows. Given values are once, few, many or a class for expanded clones.

abundance	d_gene	v_gene	j_gene	CDR3aa	CDR3nt
-	TRBD1	TRBV11-3	TRBJ2-1	CASSLDSGQGPYNEQFF	TGTGCCAGCAGCTTAGATTCGGGACAGGGGCCCTACAATGAGCAGTTCTTC
-	-	TRBV25-1	TRBJ1-2	CASSGHRVLDTGYTF	TGTGCCAGCAGTGGTCACAGGGTTTTGGATACTGGCTACACCTTC
-	TRBD1	TRBV4-3	TRBJ1-2	CASSQDRAGGYYGYTF	TGCGCCAGCAGCCAAGATCGGGCAGGGGGATACTATGGCTACACCTTC
-	-	TRBV10-3	TRBJ1-3	CAIRKQGDPGNTIYF	TGTGCCATCAGAAAACAGGGAGATCCTGGAAACACCATATATTTT
-	TRBD2	TRBV5-1	TRBJ2-1	CASSSDLAGNNEQFF	TGCGCCAGCAGCTCGGATCTAGCGGGAAACAATGAGCAGTTCTTC
-	TRBD1	TRBV5-8	TRBJ2-4	CASSFGDRDRDIQYF	TGTGCCAGCAGCTTTGGGGATCGGGACAGGGACATTCAGTACTTC
-	-	TRBV5-1	TRBJ2-3	CASSGGVASSTDTQYF	TGCGCCAGCAGTGGCGGGGTCGCCTCTAGCACAGATACGCAGTATTTT
-	-	TRBV7-9	TRBJ1-5	CASSLVGAGIFQPQHF	TGTGCCAGCAGCTTAGTTGGGGCAGGGATCTTTCAGCCCCAGCATTTT
once	-	TRBV29-1	TRBJ2-4	CSVEAGDDIQYF	TGCAGCGTTGAGGCAGGGGACGACATTCAGTACTTC
-	TRBD1	TRBV5-4	TRBJ2-1	CASSLEQGAYNEQFF	TGTGCCAGCAGCTTGGAACAGGGGGCTTACAATGAGCAGTTCTTC
-	-	TRBV9	TRBJ1-2	CASSVGFRSDNYGYTF	TGTGCCAGCAGCGTAGGATTCAGGTCGGATAACTATGGCTACACCTTC
-	-	TRBV28	TRBJ2-1	CASSLSGRLDEQFF	TGTGCCAGCAGTTTATCAGGGAGGCTCGATGAGCAGTTCTTC
once	TRBD1	TRBV7-9	TRBJ2-7	CASSSPTGFYEQYF	TGTGCCAGCAGCTCCCCGACAGGGTTCTACGAGCAGTACTTC
-	TRBD1	TRBV5-1	TRBJ1-2	CASRSPGTGTGGYTF	TGCGCCAGCAGAAGTCCCGGGACAGGTACCGGTGGCTACACCTTC
-	TRBD1	TRBV9	TRBJ2-5	CASSSRTGLETQYF	TGTGCCAGCAGCTCCCGGACAGGGTTGGAGACCCAGTACTTC
once	TRBD1	TRBV4-3	TRBJ1-2	CASSQEGGNRGGGYTF	TGCGCCAGCAGCCAAGAAGGAGGGAACAGGGGCGGAGGCTACACCTTC
-	TRBD1	TRBV5-1	TRBJ1-2	CASRQGVDYGYTF	TGCGCCAGCAGACAGGGGGTAGACTATGGCTACACCTTC
-	TRBD2	TRBV7-8	TRBJ2-7	CASSLWASGVMYEQYF	TGTGCCAGCAGCTTATGGGCTAGCGGCGTAATGTACGAGCAGTACTTC
-	TRBD2	TRBV10-1	TRBJ2-2	CASSEDGRASGDQGGELFF	TGCGCCAGCAGTGAAGATGGGAGGGCTAGCGGGGATCAAGGCGGGGAGCTGTTTTTT
-	-	TRBV20-1	TRBJ2-1	CSARLRDEQFF	TGCAGTGCTAGATTGCGGGATGAGCAGTTCTTC
-	TRBD2	TRBV2	TRBJ2-7	CASSESAGGRYEQYF	TGTGCCAGCAGTGAAAGTGCGGGGGGGAGGTACGAGCAGTACTTC
-	-	TRBV9	TRBJ1-2	CASSGDPGFPLDGYTF	TGTGCCAGCAGCGGTGACCCAGGGTTCCCCCTAGATGGCTACACCTTC
-	TRBD1	TRBV29-1	TRBJ2-3	CSVTGQENTDTQYF	TGCAGCGTCACGGGACAGGAGAACACAGATACGCAGTATTTT
-	-	TRBV6-5	TRBJ2-1	CASSYSRVTQQFF	TGTGCCAGCAGTTACTCGCGGGTCACCCAGCAGTTCTTC
-	TRBD1	TRBV5-1	TRBJ1-1	CASSLEWTGETEAFF	TGCGCCAGCAGCTTGGAGTGGACAGGGGAAACTGAAGCTTTCTTT
-	TRBD2	TRBV11-2	TRBJ2-7	CASSRGTSGTYEQYF	TGTGCCAGCAGCCGAGGGACTAGCGGGACCTACGAGCAGTACTTC
-	-	TRBV15	TRBJ2-7	CATSKGSGGTYEQYF	TGTGCCACCAGCAAAGGTTCCGGCGGAACCTACGAGCAGTACTTC
-	TRBD2	TRBV7-6	TRBJ2-7	CASSHSMAGGSYEQYF	TGTGCCAGCAGCCACTCGATGGCGGGAGGATCCTACGAGCAGTACTTC
-	TRBD2	TRBV5-6	TRBJ2-5	CASSLRGGETQYF	TGTGCCAGCAGCTTACGGGGAGGGGAGACCCAGTACTTC
once	TRBD1	TRBV27	TRBJ1-2	CASMGQGANYGYTF	TGTGCCAGCATGGGACAGGGGGCCAATTATGGCTACACCTTC
-	TRBD1	TRBV12-5	TRBJ1-5	CASNSGQGFCNQPQHF	TGTGCTAGTAACTCGGGACAGGGGTTTTGCAATCAGCCCCAGCATTTT
-	-	TRBV5-1	TRBJ2-7	CASSSAGYEQYF	TGCGCCAGCAGCTCTGCAGGATACGAGCAGTACTTC
-	-	TRBV6-4	TRBJ1-5	CASRTWGGSNQPQHF	TGTGCCAGCCGTACTTGGGGGGGTAGCAATCAGCCCCAGCATTTT
-	-	TRBV10-2	TRBJ2-1	CASSESSLLAPYNEQFF	TGCGCCAGCAGTGAGTCCTCGCTTCTAGCCCCTTACAATGAGCAGTTCTTC
-	TRBD1	TRBV2	TRBJ1-1	CASSHPSGGLTEAFF	TGTGCCAGCAGTCACCCTTCAGGGGGCCTCACTGAAGCTTTCTTT
-	-	TRBV5-8	TRBJ1-2	CASSPPEQGINYGYTF	TGTGCCAGCAGCCCCCCCGAGCAGGGCATAAACTATGGCTACACCTTC
-	-	TRBV7-2	TRBJ1-1	CASSSPPGGRNTEAFF	TGTGCCAGCAGCTCCCCGCCGGGGGGCCGGAACACTGAAGCTTTCTTT
-	TRBD2	TRBV6-4	TRBJ2-2	CASSNKLAGGKTGELFF	TGTGCCAGCAGTAACAAACTAGCGGGAGGCAAGACCGGGGAGCTGTTTTTT
-	TRBD1	TRBV5-1	TRBJ2-7	CASSSGTGLYEQYF	TGCGCCAGCAGCTCCGGGACAGGACTCTACGAGCAGTACTTC
-	-	TRBV6-5	TRBJ1-5	CASSWDLNQPQHF	TGTGCCAGCAGCTGGGACTTGAATCAGCCCCAGCATTTT
once	TRBD2	TRBV4-2	TRBJ2-1	CASSQDRFQRGVYNEQFF	TGTGCCAGCAGCCAAGATCGTTTCCAGCGGGGCGTCTACAATGAGCAGTTCTTC
-	TRBD2	TRBV5-1	TRBJ2-7	CASSLLSGRTREQYF	TGCGCCAGCAGCTTGTTGAGCGGGAGGACCCGCGAGCAGTACTTC
-	TRBD1	TRBV7-8	TRBJ2-2	CASSRMGQGRTGELFF	TGTGCCAGCAGCAGAATGGGACAGGGGAGGACCGGGGAGCTGTTTTTT
-	-	TRBV19	TRBJ1-2	CASTAGSTMRYTF	TGTGCCAGTACGGCAGGGTCCACTATGCGCTACACCTTC
once	-	TRBV6-5	TRBJ1-5	CASSSQPGANQPQHF	TGTGCCAGCAGTTCACAGCCTGGCGCCAACCAGCCCCAGCATTTT
medium-sized	TRBD1	TRBV7-3	TRBJ2-7	CASSLGTVSEQYF	TGTGCCAGCAGCTTAGGGACAGTCTCCGAGCAGTACTTC
-	-	TRBV15	TRBJ2-3	CATSRGRADTQYF	TGTGCCACCAGCAGAGGGAGAGCAGATACGCAGTATTTT
-	-	TRBV12-5	TRBJ1-2	CASGLVPGGSGYTF	TGTGCTAGTGGTTTGGTACCGGGGGGATCTGGCTACACCTTC
-	TRBD2	TRBV4-3	TRBJ2-3	CASSQDIPGTSGTDTQYF	TGCGCCAGCAGCCAAGACATTCCCGGGACTAGCGGAACAGATACGCAGTATTTT
-	-	TRBV18	TRBJ2-7	CASSPGASSVDEQYF	TGTGCCAGCTCTCCAGGGGCGAGTTCTGTCGACGAGCAGTACTTC
-	TRBD2	TRBV27	TRBJ2-1	CASSLGLAGGPEDEQFF	TGTGCCAGCAGTTTAGGGCTAGCGGGAGGGCCTGAGGATGAGCAGTTCTTC
-	TRBD2	TRBV10-3	TRBJ2-1	CAISGTSGSGYEQFF	TGTGCCATCAGTGGTACTAGCGGGAGTGGCTATGAGCAGTTCTTC
once	TRBD1	TRBV11-2	TRBJ2-1	CASSFPGTGRMGYNEQFF	TGTGCCAGCAGCTTCCCCGGGACAGGGCGTATGGGTTACAATGAGCAGTTCTTC
-	TRBD2	TRBV9	TRBJ2-1	CASSVPTSGGVHEQFF	TGTGCCAGCAGCGTTCCTACTAGCGGGGGGGTGCATGAGCAGTTCTTC
once	-	TRBV11-2	TRBJ1-1	CASSLAGSNTEAFF	TGTGCCAGCAGCTTAGCCGGTTCGAACACTGAAGCTTTCTTT
-	-	TRBV29-1	TRBJ2-7	CSVEDERGPTYEQYF	TGCAGCGTTGAAGATGAAAGGGGCCCGACCTACGAGCAGTACTTC
-	TRBD1	TRBV10-2	TRBJ2-1	CAGHRGRMGEQFF	TGCGCCGGTCACAGGGGTAGGATGGGTGAGCAGTTCTTC